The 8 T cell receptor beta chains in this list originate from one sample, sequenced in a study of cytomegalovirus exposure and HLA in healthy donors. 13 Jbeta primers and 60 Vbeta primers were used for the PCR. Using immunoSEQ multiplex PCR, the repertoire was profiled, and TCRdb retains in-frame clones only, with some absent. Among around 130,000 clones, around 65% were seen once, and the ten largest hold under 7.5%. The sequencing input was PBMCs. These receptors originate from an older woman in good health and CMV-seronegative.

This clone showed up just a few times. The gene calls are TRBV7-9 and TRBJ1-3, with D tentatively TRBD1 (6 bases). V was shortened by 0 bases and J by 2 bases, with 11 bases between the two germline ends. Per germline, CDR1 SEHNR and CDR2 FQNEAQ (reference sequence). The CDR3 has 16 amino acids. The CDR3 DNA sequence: TGTGCCAGCAGCTTAGCGTCCAGGGGTGCTGGAAACACCATATATTTT. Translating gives CASSLASRGAGNTIYF. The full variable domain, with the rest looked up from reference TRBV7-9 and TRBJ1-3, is DTGVSQNPRHKITKRGQNVTFRCDPISEHNRLYWYRQTLGQGPEFLTYFQNEAQLEKSRLLSDRFSAERPKGSFSTLEIQRTEQGDSAMYLCASSLASRGAGNTIYFGEGSWLTVV.

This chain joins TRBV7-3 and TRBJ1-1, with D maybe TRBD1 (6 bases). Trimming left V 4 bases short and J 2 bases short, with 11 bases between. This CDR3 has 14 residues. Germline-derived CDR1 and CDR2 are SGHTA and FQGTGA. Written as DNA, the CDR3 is TGTGCCAGCAGCTCGGGCAGGGGTAACACTGAAGCTTTCTTT. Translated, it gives CASSSGRGNTEAFF. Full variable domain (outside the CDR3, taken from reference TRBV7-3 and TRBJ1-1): GAGVSQTPSNKVTEKGKYVELRCDPISGHTALYWYRQSLGQGPEFLIYFQGTGAADDSGLPNDRFFAVRPEGSVSTLKIQRTERGDSAVYLCASSSGRGNTEAFFGQGTRLTVV.

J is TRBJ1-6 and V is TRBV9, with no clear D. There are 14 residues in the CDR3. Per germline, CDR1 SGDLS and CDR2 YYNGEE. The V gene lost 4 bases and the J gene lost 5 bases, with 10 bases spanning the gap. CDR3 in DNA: TGTGCCAGCAGCTGGGCCTCGGATAATTCACCCCTCCACTTT. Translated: CASSWASDNSPLHF.

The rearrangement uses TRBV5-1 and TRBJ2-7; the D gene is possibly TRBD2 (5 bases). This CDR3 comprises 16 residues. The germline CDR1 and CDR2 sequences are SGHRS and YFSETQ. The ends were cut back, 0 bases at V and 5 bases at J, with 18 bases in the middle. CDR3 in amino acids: CASSLANPGFPNEQYF. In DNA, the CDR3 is TGCGCCAGCAGCTTGGCCAACCCGGGGTTTCCAAACGAGCAGTACTTC. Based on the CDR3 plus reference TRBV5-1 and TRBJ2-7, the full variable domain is KAGVTQTPRYLIKTRGQQVTLSCSPISGHRSVSWYQQTPGQGLQFLFEYFSETQRNKGNFPGRFSGRQFSNSRSEMNVSTLELGDSALYLCASSLANPGFPNEQYFGPGTRLTVT.

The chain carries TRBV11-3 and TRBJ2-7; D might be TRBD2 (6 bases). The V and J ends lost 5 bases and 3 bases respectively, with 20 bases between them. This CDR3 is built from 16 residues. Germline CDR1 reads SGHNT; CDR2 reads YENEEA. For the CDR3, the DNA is TGTGCCAGCAGCACCACCGGGGAGCGGGCGTACTACGAGCAGTACTTC. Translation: CASSTTGERAYYEQYF.

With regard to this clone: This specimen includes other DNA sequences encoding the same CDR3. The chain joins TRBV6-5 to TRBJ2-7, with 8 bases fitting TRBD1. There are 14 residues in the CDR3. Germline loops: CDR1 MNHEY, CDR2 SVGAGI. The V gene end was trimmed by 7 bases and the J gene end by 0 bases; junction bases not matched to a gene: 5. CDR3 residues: CASTGTGSSYEQYF. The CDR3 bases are TGTGCCAGCACCGGGACAGGTAGCTCCTACGAGCAGTACTTC.

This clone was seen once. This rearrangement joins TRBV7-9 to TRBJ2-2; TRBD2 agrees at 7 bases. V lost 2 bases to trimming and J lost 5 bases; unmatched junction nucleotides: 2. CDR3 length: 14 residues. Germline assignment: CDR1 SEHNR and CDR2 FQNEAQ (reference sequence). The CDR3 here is CASSLTRGTGELFF. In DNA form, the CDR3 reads TGTGCCAGCAGCTTAACGCGGGGGACCGGGGAGCTGTTTTTT.

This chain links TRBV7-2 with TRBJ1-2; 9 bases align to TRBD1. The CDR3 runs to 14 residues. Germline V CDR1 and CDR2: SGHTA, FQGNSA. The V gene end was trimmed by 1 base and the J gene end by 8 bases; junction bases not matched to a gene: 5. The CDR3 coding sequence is TGTGCCAGCAGCTTAGGGGGACAGGGATTGGGCTACACCTTC. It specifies CASSLGGQGLGYTF.